This TCR beta chain was observed in a study of shared clonotypes between healthy human individuals. Study-wide results and caveats: Relative to memory subsets, naive subsets generally showed larger estimated richness. Tissues were not sampled, only blood, and their repertoires likely differ. Non-shared clonotypes were found to have lower generation probabilities than the clonotypes that were shared by all four of the sorted-subset donors.

Those who donated were healthy HIV-negative adults, with no recent acute infections or vaccinations reported. Generated by immunoSEQ multiplex PCR, the TCRdb table keeps only in-frame clones and is missing some. Among almost 750,000 clones listed, just under 75% were seen once. Germline assignment: CDR1 MNHNY and CDR2 SVGAGI (reference sequence). V gave up 6 bases and J gave up 6 bases; unmatched junction bases: 8. This CDR3 is 15 amino acids long. As regards this clone: The antigen remains undetermined.

The chain has TRBV6-6 and TRBJ2-1, with 10 bases matching TRBD2. The clonotype comes from a woman aged 25-40 years in good health. The specimen sequenced was memory CD4+ T cells sorted from blood. The subset is: CD45RA-negative fraction. This chain's CDR3 is CASRAGTSAPNEQFF. The CDR3 bases are TGTGCCAGCAGGGCCGGGACTAGCGCACCCAATGAGCAGTTCTTC.